This TCR beta chain derives from a study of T-cell reconstitution after alpha-beta-depleted transplantation in children. The V and J ends lost 6 bases and 2 bases respectively, with 14 bases between them. Germline V gene lookup returns CDR1 MNHNS and CDR2 SASEGT. This CDR3 has 15 residues. TCRbeta library construction was performed incorporating unique molecular identifiers. TCRdb re-derived calls from the PCR reads in MiXCR, one entry per CDR3 protein. The sample yields about 540,000 distinct CDR3 sequences, around 16% seen once. Sequenced here: PBMCs from the stem cell graft donor, sampled from the stem cell graft. V is TRBV6-1 and J is TRBJ1-5; D unclear. The clonotype was recovered from a human donor who donated a stem cell graft to a child with acute lymphoblastic leukemia. CDR3 protein: CASRREGMGNQPQHF. CDR3 nucleotide sequence: TGTGCCAGCAGGCGGGAGGGTATGGGCAATCAGCCCCAGCATTTT.